This paragraph covers one TCR beta chain sequence. Its antigen target is currently unknown. No base quality values were provided; no much bigger clone lies one nucleotide off. This specimen comes from a study of vaccination and CD4 T cells after COVID-19 (dated by TCRdb to between 2020 and 2023). Turning to the overall study: The convalescent cohort included six males and four females, with two Hispanic individuals, seven Caucasians, two Asians and one multiracial person. Participants received two doses of either the Pfizer-BioNTech BNT162b2 vaccine (n=8) or the Moderna mRNA-1273 vaccine (n=2). Post-COVID blood samples from convalescent patients were collected a median of about 100 days after diagnosis, with a range of 35 to 161 days. Post-vaccine blood samples were taken a median of approximately 70 days after the second vaccine dose, with a range of about 12 to 250 days. For stimulating the cultures, overlapping spike peptide pools were used, derived from SARS-CoV-2 as well as from the common cold coronaviruses HCoV-NL63, HCoV-OC43 and HCoV-229E. Control cultures used a CEFX viral epitope pool as positive control, an HIV-1 Nef peptide pool as negative control, or no peptide. In ten to eleven COVID-19 convalescent patients and a few infection-naive healthy vaccine recipients, researchers compared the spike-specific CD4+ TCR repertoire from before mRNA vaccination with the repertoire from after.

The investigation overall reported the following: Of the vaccine-specific clones in convalescent patients, 304 of 307, or nearly all, reacted only to SARS-CoV-2 spike and did not cross-react with common cold coronaviruses. The median number of SARS-CoV-2-reactive clonotypes rose from about 23 after infection to 38 after vaccination, but the change was not significant. In convalescent patients, a median roughly 85% of post-vaccine SARS-CoV-2-reactive clones were detected only after vaccination, and vaccine-specific priming was suggested by this finding. The number of convalescent patients in the study was relatively small, and the study did not examine early timepoints following natural infection.

The library was obtained by PCR. TCR sequencing of DNA from cultured CD4+ T cells used the Oncomine TCR Beta short-read assay at the Johns Hopkins FTIC core. The QIAamp micro DNA kit was used to extract genomic DNA from the cultured CD4+ T cells. Oncomine TCR Beta libraries from cultured CD4+ T cells were pooled with unique dual indexes and sequenced on an Illumina iSeq 100. As for the original processing: Non-productive sequences were filtered out, and CDR3s that did not start with C, did not end with F or W, or were shorter than 7 amino acids were discarded. The MANAFEST web application identified antigen-specific clonotypes by comparing peptide-stimulated wells against reference wells and other culture wells. Positive clones required FDR below 0.05, an odds ratio above 5, and productive frequency above 0.1% in at least two of three replicate wells. Clonotypes that were significantly expanded in both SARS-CoV-2 spike wells and at least one common cold coronavirus spike condition were defined as cross-reactive. Using R version 3.6.1, CDR3 homology was evaluated through Levenshtein distances (stringdist) along with unrooted phylogenetic trees (ape). The raw public reads went through TCRdb reprocessing: fastp at Q25, MiXCR clone calling, in-frame beta chains kept. Here each entry gathers all rows of one CDR3 protein and keeps the most common genes and DNA. The V and J calls reflect TCRdb's pipeline rather than the authors' work. Within this sample are tens of thousands of distinct CDR3 sequences, with over 55% of them counted one time only. The ten largest clones take up about 17% of the sample.

The sample's treatment or condition label, in plain terms: approximately 11-day PBMC culture with coronavirus spike peptide pools or control peptides (ViraFEST assay). The study used the ViraFEST assay, which expanded antigen-specific T cells with peptide pools and then identified expanded clonotypes by TCR sequencing. The absence of prior SARS-CoV-2 infection in healthy vaccine recipients was confirmed by negative nucleocapsid antibody tests before and after vaccination. About 2 million PBMCs per well were cultured in IMDM with approximately 5% human AB serum and roughly 9.3 IU/ml IL-2, plus 10 ug/ml peptide pools. On days 3 and 7, half of the culture medium was replaced with fresh IL-2-containing medium. Once the cells had been in culture for approximately 10 days, the EasySep CD4+ T cell isolation kit was used to isolate CD4+ T cells by negative selection. Ficoll-Paque Plus gradient centrifugation was used to isolate PBMCs from whole blood, and the isolated PBMCs were then either used fresh or cryopreserved at -140C. Triplicate wells were generally used for each culture condition.

Its CDR3 holds 17 amino acids, cysteine through phenylalanine. Left in the record is the CDR3 DNA by itself, 51 bases read in frame from the first base. V and J are truncated by 4 bases and 4 bases respectively, leaving an intervening sequence of 21 bases. The germline V gene gives CDR1 as SGHAT and CDR2 as FQNNGV. This sample comprised CD4+ T cells from blood, cultured in vitro, obtained after SARS-CoV-2 vaccination. The receptor was isolated from a human donor who received a COVID-19 vaccine. The rearranged chain carries TRBV11-2 and TRBJ2-3; the D region is possibly TRBD1 or TRBD2, each matching across 6 bases. The nucleotide sequence is given as TGTGCCAGCAGCTATTTTGGGGGGCCGAACGTTCCAGATACGCAGTATTTT. Its coded protein is CASSYFGGPNVPDTQYF.